A single sample is the source of the 15 T cell receptor beta chains below, sequenced in a study of monozygotic twins with inflammatory bowel disease. Following a re-call of the 5' RACE reads, TCRdb has one entry per CDR3 protein and lacks DNA. The table lists about 160,000 distinct CDR3 sequences, with roughly 3% in the top ten. The specimen was blood. Receptors originate from a human donor with ulcerative colitis or Crohn's disease, or a healthy co-twin of an affected twin (not recorded which).

This chain uses TRBV20-1 with TRBJ2-4; TCRdb lists TRBD1, though no DNA is available to test this call. Germline values: CDR1 DFQATT, CDR2 SNEGSKA (reference sequence). The CDR3 consists of 15 residues. This CDR3 is CSAARDRRAKNIQYF.

This chain uses TRBV20-1 with TRBJ2-1; TCRdb's D call of TRBD1 is untestable without DNA. This CDR3 contains 14 residues. The germline V gene encodes CDR1 DFQATT and CDR2 SNEGSKA (reference sequence). CDR3 in amino acids: CSARELAGRGEQFF.

The chain links TRBV30 to TRBJ2-3; TCRdb picks TRBD2, but there is no DNA to check that call. Germline-derived CDR1 and CDR2 are GTSNPN and SVGIG (reference sequence). The CDR3 totals 16 residues. This CDR3 is CAWSVGTSGRTDTQYF.

This CDR3 is CASRTNNEQFF. The chain carries TRBV27 and TRBJ2-1. Germline lookup yields CDR1 MNHEY and CDR2 SMNVEV (reference sequence). The CDR3 covers 11 residues.

The genes are TRBV29-1 and TRBJ2-3; the D call from TCRdb, TRBD1, cannot be confirmed without DNA. The germline V gene encodes CDR1 SQVTM and CDR2 ANQGSEA. The CDR3 runs to 12 residues. The CDR3 protein is CSAKGYTDTQYF.

The chain couples TRBV11-3 to TRBJ2-2; TCRdb lists TRBD2, though no DNA is available to test this call. Germline CDR1 and CDR2: SGHNT and YENEEA. CDR3 size: 17 residues. This CDR3 reads CASSPTSGYSHTGELFF.

This chain joins TRBV11-3 and TRBJ2-2. The CDR3 has 16 residues. Germline V gives CDR1 SGHNT, CDR2 YENEEA. The CDR3: CASSLASGTFTGELFF. Full variable domain (outside the CDR3, taken from reference TRBV11-3 and TRBJ2-2): EAGVVQSPRYKIIEKKQPVAFWCNPISGHNTLYWYLQNLGQGPELLIRYENEEAVDDSQLPKDRFSAERLKGVDSTLKIQPAELGDSAVYLCASSLASGTFTGELFFGEGSRLTVL.

The chain links TRBV5-1 to TRBJ1-1; TCRdb outputs TRBD1, but without DNA this stays unchecked. Germline V gives CDR1 SGHRS, CDR2 YFSETQ. The CDR3 consists of 13 residues. CDR3 loop: CASSPWTGTEAFF. Filled out from reference TRBV5-1 and TRBJ1-1, the complete variable domain reads KAGVTQTPRYLIKTRGQQVTLSCSPISGHRSVSWYQQTPGQGLQFLFEYFSETQRNKGNFPGRFSGRQFSNSRSEMNVSTLELGDSALYLCASSPWTGTEAFFGQGTRLTVV.

V gene TRBV18 combines with J gene TRBJ1-6; checking the TCRdb D call of TRBD1 is not possible without DNA. Per germline, CDR1 KGHSH and CDR2 LQKENI. The CDR3 extends over 16 amino acids. The CDR3 region is CASSPQTGSVNSPLHF.

The genes are TRBV2 and TRBJ2-7; checking the TCRdb D call of TRBD2 is not possible without DNA. The CDR3 is 16 residues long. CDR1 and CDR2 (germline): SNHLY, FYNNEI. This CDR3 is CASRDKRLAGVGEQYF.

This chain links TRBV10-1 with TRBJ1-1. The CDR3 contains 14 residues. The V gene's germline CDR1 is WNHNN and CDR2 SYGVQD (reference sequence). This CDR3 is CASSEKPGNTEAFF.

The rearrangement joins TRBV12-3 or TRBV12-4 to TRBJ2-7. The CDR3 runs to 14 residues. The CDR3 reads CASSLRLGNYEQYF.

The CDR3 reads CASSPGGRKNEQFF. The V and J genes are TRBV28 and TRBJ2-1; TCRdb names TRBD1, which stays unverified in the absence of DNA. CDR1 and CDR2 from the germline V gene are MDHEN and SYDVKM. The CDR3 extends over 14 amino acids.

The chain is built from TRBV27 and TRBJ2-5; TCRdb reports TRBD1, a call that lacks DNA to check it against. The CDR3 extends over 15 amino acids. CDR1 is MNHEY and CDR2 is SMNVEV in the germline V gene (reference sequence). CDR3 protein: CASSPEFGRQETQYF.

This chain joins TRBV5-8 and TRBJ1-1; no DNA is available, so the TRBD1 call from TCRdb remains unchecked. This CDR3 has 14 amino acids. Looked up from germline, CDR1 is SGHTS and CDR2 is YDEGEE. This CDR3 reads CATAEGTMNTEAFF. The whole variable domain, filled in from reference TRBV5-8 and TRBJ1-1, reads EAGVTQSPTHLIKTRGQQATLRCSPISGHTSVYWYQQALGLGLQFLLWYDEGEERNRGNFPPRFSGRQFPNYSSELNVNALELEDSALYLCATAEGTMNTEAFFGQGTRLTVV.